The clone carrying this TCR beta chain was counted at least ten times. Regions amplified from RNA transcripts were the TCR beta CDR3 regions. HTBI primers were employed in a first-round RT-PCR of the TCR CDR3. TCRdb re-derived calls from the multiplex PCR reads in MiXCR, one entry per CDR3 protein. Of around 450,000 distinct CDR3 sequences listed, around a sixth are singletons. The entry originates in a study of T cells in Graves' hyperthyroidism and ophthalmopathy. Study-wide context: Peripheral blood was obtained at initial diagnosis, preceding any treatment.

V was shortened by 5 bases and J by 8 bases, with 10 bases between the two germline ends. Per the germline V gene, CDR1 is MNHNS and CDR2 is SASEGT. This CDR3 is built from 11 residues. The chain joins TRBV6-1 to TRBJ2-7; no reliable D call. The source material was blood. The sequence derives from a woman under 30 with Graves' hyperthyroidism. CDR3: CASSPDSKQYF. The CDR3 region has the DNA TGTGCCAGCAGTCCAGACTCTAAGCAGTACTTC.